Listed below are T cell receptor beta chains from one sample, sequenced in a study of blood T cell repertoires in COVID-19. The repertoire was sequenced with immunoSEQ multiplex PCR; TCRdb's copy has only in-frame clones and lacks some. In the table there are 100,000 to 150,000 clones, 90% of which are singletons. The specimen sequenced was peripheral blood. The receptors here all came from a man over 45 with active COVID-19. CDR3s include the opening cysteine and the closing phenylalanine or tryptophan. The D gene is left open where the match is weak. Clone size is shown for a subset of rows, as once, few, many or a class of expanded clone.

D	V	J	size	DNA	CDR3
.	TRBV18	TRBJ2-1	.	TGTGCCAGCTCCCTCCAGGGAGGTGACGAGCAGTTCTTC	CASSLQGGDEQFF
.	TRBV2	TRBJ2-7	.	TGTGCCAGCAGTGAAATGGACTTTTACGAGCAGTACTTC	CASSEMDFYEQYF
.	TRBV3-1/TRBV3-2	TRBJ1-1	.	TGTGCCAGCAGCCAAGGGGGGACTAGGGAAGCTTTCTTT	CASSQGGTREAFF
TRBD1	TRBV7-9	TRBJ2-4	.	TGTGCCAGCAGTCAGACAGGGTTAACCAAAAACATTCAGTACTTC	CASSQTGLTKNIQYF
TRBD1	TRBV6-5	TRBJ1-6	.	TGTGCCAGCCGTAAGGGGGCGCAGTATAATTCACCCCTCCACTTT	CASRKGAQYNSPLHF
.	TRBV4-1	TRBJ1-2	.	TGCGCCAGCAGCCAAGATCGCAGGGGCGGCTATGGCTACACCTTC	CASSQDRRGGYGYTF
TRBD1	TRBV2	TRBJ2-2	once	TGTGCCAGCAGTAATAACAGGGGGCCCACCGGGGAGCTGTTTTTT	CASSNNRGPTGELFF
TRBD2	TRBV5-4	TRBJ2-3	.	TGTGTCTATAGCGGGGAATCAGATACGCAGTATTTT	CVYSGESDTQYF
.	TRBV5-1	TRBJ2-2	few	TGCGCCAGCAGCTTGCGACAGGCGAACACCGGGGAGCTGTTTTTT	CASSLRQANTGELFF
TRBD1	TRBV5-4	TRBJ2-7	.	TGTGCCAGCAGCTTCGGTCCCTCGACAGGGGGTTATTACGAGCAGTACTTC	CASSFGPSTGGYYEQYF
TRBD2	TRBV11-2	TRBJ2-7	.	TGTGCCAGCACCTCTAGCGGGGACTCCTACGAGCAGTACTTC	CASTSSGDSYEQYF
TRBD1	TRBV3-1/TRBV3-2	TRBJ1-2	.	TGTGCCAGCAGCCGAGAGACAGGGAGTGGCTACACCTTC	CASSRETGSGYTF
.	TRBV7-9	TRBJ2-5	.	TGTGCCAGCAGCTTTCCGGGGTACCAAGAGACCCAGTACTTC	CASSFPGYQETQYF
.	TRBV2	TRBJ1-4	.	TGTGCCAGCAGTGAACTTGCCGGGGGTAAAGCTGAAAAACTGTTTTTT	CASSELAGGKAEKLFF
TRBD1	TRBV5-5	TRBJ1-1	.	TGTGCCAGCAGCTTGGCCGGGACAGCTGAAGCTTTCTTT	CASSLAGTAEAFF
TRBD1	TRBV9	TRBJ2-1	.	TGTGCCAGCAGCGGACAGGGGTTCAATGAGCAGTTCTTC	CASSGQGFNEQFF
TRBD2	TRBV29-1	TRBJ2-3	.	TGCAGCGTTGGGGAGGGGTCTAGCACAGATACGCAGTATTTT	CSVGEGSSTDTQYF